This T cell receptor beta chain was obtained from a study of cytomegalovirus exposure and HLA in healthy donors. Use of 60 Vbeta and 13 Jbeta primers characterized the PCR. The table came from immunoSEQ multiplex PCR; TCRdb's copy has only in-frame clones and leaves some out. The sample has about 150,000 clones, approximately 80% seen once. Healthy individuals who donated bone marrow served as the donors. Germline CDR1 is MNHNY and CDR2 is SVGAGI (reference sequence). V shed 5 bases and J shed 7 bases, with 6 bases lying between them. The CDR3 is 11 amino acids. The rearrangement uses TRBV6-6 and TRBJ2-1; no definite D call. The sequence was obtained from a woman aged 40 to 50 in good health and CMV-seropositive. Source material: PBMCs. CDR3 coding DNA: TGTGCCAGCAGTACGGTGAATGAGCAGTTCTTC. The encoded protein is CASSTVNEQFF.